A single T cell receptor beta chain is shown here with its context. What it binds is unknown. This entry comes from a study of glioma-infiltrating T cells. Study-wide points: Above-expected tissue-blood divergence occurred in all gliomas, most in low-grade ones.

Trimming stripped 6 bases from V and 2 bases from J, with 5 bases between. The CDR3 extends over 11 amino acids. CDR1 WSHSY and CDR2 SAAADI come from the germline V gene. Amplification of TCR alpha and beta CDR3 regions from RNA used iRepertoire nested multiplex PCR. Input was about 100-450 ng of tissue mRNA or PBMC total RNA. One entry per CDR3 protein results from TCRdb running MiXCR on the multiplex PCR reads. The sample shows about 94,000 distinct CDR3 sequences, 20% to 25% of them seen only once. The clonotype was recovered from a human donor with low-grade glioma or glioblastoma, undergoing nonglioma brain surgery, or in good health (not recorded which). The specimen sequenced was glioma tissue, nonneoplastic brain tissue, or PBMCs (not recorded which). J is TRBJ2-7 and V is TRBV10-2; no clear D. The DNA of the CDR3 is TGCGCCAGCAGACAAACCTACGAGCAGTACTTC. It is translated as CASRQTYEQYF.